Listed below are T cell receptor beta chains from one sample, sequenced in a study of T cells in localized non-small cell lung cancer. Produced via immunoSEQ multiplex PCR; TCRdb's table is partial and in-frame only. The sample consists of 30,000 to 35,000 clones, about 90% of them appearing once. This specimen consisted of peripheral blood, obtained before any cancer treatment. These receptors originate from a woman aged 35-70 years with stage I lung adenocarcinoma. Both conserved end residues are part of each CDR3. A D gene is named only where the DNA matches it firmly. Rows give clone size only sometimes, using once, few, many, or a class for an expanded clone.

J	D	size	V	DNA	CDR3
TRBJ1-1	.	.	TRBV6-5	TGTGCCAGCAGTTATCTTGAAGGGAACACTGAAGCTTTCTTT	CASSYLEGNTEAFF
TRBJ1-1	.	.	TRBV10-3	TGTGCCATCAGTGTCGGGTTACTGAACACTGAAGCTTTCTTT	CAISVGLLNTEAFF
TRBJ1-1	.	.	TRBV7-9	TGTGCCAGCAAGGGGCATGAAGCTTTCTTT	CASKGHEAFF
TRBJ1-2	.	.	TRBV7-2	TGTGCCAGCAGCGCCCGGGCCACAGCAAACTATGGCTACACCTTC	CASSARATANYGYTF
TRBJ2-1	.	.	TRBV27	TGTGCCAGCAGTCTGACTATGGGGTACAATGAGCAGTTCTTC	CASSLTMGYNEQFF
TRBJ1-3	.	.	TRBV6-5	TGTGCCAGCAGTTATGGGGGTCTTGACTCTGGAAACACCATATATTTT	CASSYGGLDSGNTIYF
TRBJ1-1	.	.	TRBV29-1	TGCAGCGTTGAAGCCCTCGGACAAAGGGCTTTCTTT	CSVEALGQRAFF
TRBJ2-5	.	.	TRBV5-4	TGTGCCAGCAGCTTGGTACACGGGGCGGAGACCCAGTACTTC	CASSLVHGAETQYF
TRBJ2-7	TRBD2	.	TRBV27	TGTGCCAGCAAGGGACTAGCGGGCCTTTCCTACGAGCAGTACTTC	CASKGLAGLSYEQYF
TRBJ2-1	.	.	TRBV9	TGTGCCAGCAGCGGGGCTTTAAGCTACAATGAGCAGTTCTTC	CASSGALSYNEQFF
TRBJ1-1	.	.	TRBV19	TGTGCCAGTACAAGGGTGGGGACTGAAGCTTTCTTT	CASTRVGTEAFF
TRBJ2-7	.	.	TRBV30	TGTGCCTGGACCCCTGGGGGGCGAGGTGAGCAGTACTTC	CAWTPGGRGEQYF
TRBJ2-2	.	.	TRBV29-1	TGCAGCGTTGAAGGGTTGGGGGGCCGGAGGGAGCTGTTTTTT	CSVEGLGGRRELFF
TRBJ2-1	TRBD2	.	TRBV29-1	TGCAGCGTTGATGGACTAGCGGGGAGCTCCTACAATGAGCAGTTCTTC	CSVDGLAGSSYNEQFF
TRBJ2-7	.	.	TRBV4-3	TGCGCCAGCAGCCAAGATTCCGGGGTTGGGGGAAACGAGCAGTACTTC	CASSQDSGVGGNEQYF
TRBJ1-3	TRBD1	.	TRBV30	TGTGCCTGGAGTGCGATTCGGAGGGGGCTTCCCTCTGGAAACACCATATATTTT	CAWSAIRRGLPSGNTIYF
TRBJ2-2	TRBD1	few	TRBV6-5	TGTGCCAGCAGTTTCCCCACTACAGGGGCGACCGGGGAGCTGTTTTTT	CASSFPTTGATGELFF
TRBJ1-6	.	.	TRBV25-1	TGTGCCAGCAGTGAATCGGCCAGGGTTAATTCACCCCTCCACTTT	CASSESARVNSPLHF
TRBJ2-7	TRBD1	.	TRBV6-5	TGTGCCAGCAGAGCCGGGACAGGGGCCTACGAGCAGTACTTC	CASRAGTGAYEQYF
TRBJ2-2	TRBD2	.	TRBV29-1	TGCAGCGTTGACGGGGGGGACACCGGGGAGCTGTTTTTT	CSVDGGDTGELFF
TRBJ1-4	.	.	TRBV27	TGTGCCAGCAGTTTATCGGGGATTGCAACTAATGAAAAACTGTTTTTT	CASSLSGIATNEKLFF
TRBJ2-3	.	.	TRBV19	TGTGCCAGTAGTAACCGAGGGGGACATCACACAGATACGCAGTATTTT	CASSNRGGHHTDTQYF
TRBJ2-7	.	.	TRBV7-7	TGTGCCAGCAGCTATTCACAGGGATACGAGCAGTACTTC	CASSYSQGYEQYF
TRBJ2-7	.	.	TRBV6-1	TGTGCCAGCAGGCACCCTACGAACTCCTACGAGCAGTACTTC	CASRHPTNSYEQYF
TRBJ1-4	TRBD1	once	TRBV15	TGTGCCACCAGCAGGGGACAGGTGAATGAAAAACTGTTTTTT	CATSRGQVNEKLFF
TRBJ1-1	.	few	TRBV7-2	TGTGCCAGCAGCCCCGAACACTGGTCCGACACTGAAGCTTTCTTT	CASSPEHWSDTEAFF
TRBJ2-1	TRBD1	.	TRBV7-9	TGTGCCAGCGGTGGGTCCGGACAGGGATTTCTCTACAATGAGCAGTTCTTC	CASGGSGQGFLYNEQFF
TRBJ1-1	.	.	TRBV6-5	TGTGCCAGCAGTTACGGGGGAACTGAAGCTTTCTTT	CASSYGGTEAFF
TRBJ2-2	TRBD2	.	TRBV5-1	TGCGCCAGCAGCTTAAGAGCGGGGGGCCCCACGGACACCGGGGAGCTGTTTTTT	CASSLRAGGPTDTGELFF
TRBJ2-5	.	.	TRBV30	TGTGCCTGGAGTCCGGGACCCAAGGGTGGAGAGACCCAGTACTTC	CAWSPGPKGGETQYF
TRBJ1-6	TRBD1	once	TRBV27	TGTGCCAGCAGTTTATCGACCCGGACAGGTTATTCACCCCTCCACTTT	CASSLSTRTGYSPLHF
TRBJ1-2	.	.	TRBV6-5	TGTGCCAGCAGTTACTCGCGGAAGAACTATGGCTACACCTTC	CASSYSRKNYGYTF
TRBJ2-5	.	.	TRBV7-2	TGTGCCAGCAGCTTAGGGGCACGTGAGACCCAGTACTTC	CASSLGARETQYF
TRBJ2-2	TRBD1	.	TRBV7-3	TGTGCCAGCAACCAACAGGGGGCCGGGGAGCTGTTTTTT	CASNQQGAGELFF
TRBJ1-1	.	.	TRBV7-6	TGTGCCAGCAGCGTAAGGACCCAGGCCGGAACTGAAGCTTTCTTT	CASSVRTQAGTEAFF
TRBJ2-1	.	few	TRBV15	TGTGCCACCAGCAGCCACAGGTGGATGGGGAATGAGCAGTTCTTC	CATSSHRWMGNEQFF
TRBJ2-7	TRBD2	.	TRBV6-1	TGTGCCAGCAACTTGAGCGGGGGCTCGTCCTACGAGCAGTACTTC	CASNLSGGSSYEQYF
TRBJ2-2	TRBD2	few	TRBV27	TGTGCCAGCAGTTCCCTTTATCAACTAGCGACCGGGGAGCTGTTTTTT	CASSSLYQLATGELFF
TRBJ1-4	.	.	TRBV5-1	TGCGCCAGCAGTTATCAGGGGAGTAATGAAAAACTGTTTTTT	CASSYQGSNEKLFF
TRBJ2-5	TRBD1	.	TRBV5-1	TGCGCCAGCAGCACAGGGGTGGTAGAGACCCAGTACTTC	CASSTGVVETQYF
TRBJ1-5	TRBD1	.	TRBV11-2	TGTGCCATGGGACCGGGACAGGGGGAGATTTATAGCAATCAGCCCCAGCATTTT	CAMGPGQGEIYSNQPQHF
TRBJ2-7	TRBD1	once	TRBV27	TGTGCCAGCAGTTTCGTCAGACAGGGGGAGCAGTACTTC	CASSFVRQGEQYF
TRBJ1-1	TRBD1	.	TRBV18	TGTGCCAGCTCACAATCGGGACAGGGGATAACTGAAGCTTTCTTT	CASSQSGQGITEAFF
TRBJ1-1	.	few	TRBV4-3	TGCGCCAGCAGCCAAGATGGGACCGATAGTGAAGCTTTCTTT	CASSQDGTDSEAFF
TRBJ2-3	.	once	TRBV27	TGTGCCAGCAGTTTCCTCGGGGGCTGGGCAGATACGCAGTATTTT	CASSFLGGWADTQYF
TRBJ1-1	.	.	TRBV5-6	TGTGCCAGCAGCTTGGCTGGGGCATGGACTGAAGCTTTCTTT	CASSLAGAWTEAFF
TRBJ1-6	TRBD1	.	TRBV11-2	TGTGCCAGCAGACCACGGGACAGCAGAAATTCACCCCTCCACTTT	CASRPRDSRNSPLHF
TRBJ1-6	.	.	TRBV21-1	TGTGCCAGCAGCCACAGGAAAGTGGGAAATTCACCCCTCCACTTT	CASSHRKVGNSPLHF
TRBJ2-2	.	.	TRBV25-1	TGTGCCAGCAGGGGAGATTTGACAGGGAGGAATGGGGAGCTGTTTTTT	CASRGDLTGRNGELFF
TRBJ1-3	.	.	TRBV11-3	TGTGCCAGCAGCTCTACGGGGACTAGCTCTGGAAACACCATATATTTT	CASSSTGTSSGNTIYF
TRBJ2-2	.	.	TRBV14	TGTGCCAGCAGCCCCTTCCCCACGAACACCGGGGAGCTGTTTTTT	CASSPFPTNTGELFF
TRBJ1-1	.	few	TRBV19	TGTGCCAGTGGGGGGGAGTTTGGGGCTTTCTTT	CASGGEFGAFF